Below are 17 T cell receptor beta chains sequenced from a single sample in a study of cytomegalovirus exposure and HLA in healthy donors. It was with 60 Vbeta and 13 Jbeta primers that the PCR ran. Assay used: immunoSEQ multiplex PCR; TCRdb lists only in-frame clones, some missing. Here the sample spans some 120,000 clones, about four fifths being singletons. The sample taken for sequencing was PBMCs. These receptors were collected from a middle-aged woman in good health and CMV-seropositive.

With regard to this clone: A far larger clone is off by one base, so a read error is likely. This sequence joins TRBV6-5 and TRBJ2-7; 11 bases match TRBD1. The CDR3 contains 14 residues. CDR1 MNHEY and CDR2 SVGAGI come from the germline V gene. V gave up 5 bases and J gave up 3 bases; unmatched junction bases: 3. DNA for the CDR3: TGTGCCAGCAGTCAAGGGACAGGGGGCTACGAGCAGTACTTC. This sequence encodes CASSQGTGGYEQYF.

The rearrangement links TRBV9 to TRBJ2-7, with D maybe TRBD2 (6 bases). The ends were cut back, 3 bases at V and 4 bases at J, with 11 bases in the middle. The CDR3 has 13 residues. Looked up from germline, CDR1 is SGDLS and CDR2 is YYNGEE. As DNA, the CDR3 is TGTGCCAGCAGCGCGGGACTCCATTACGAGCAGTACTTC. Its protein product is CASSAGLHYEQYF.

This clone occurred a few times. The chain couples TRBV4-3 to TRBJ2-4; no clear D gene. Germline V gene sequence: CDR1 LGHNA, CDR2 YSLEER. V dropped 0 bases and J dropped 0 bases, with 15 bases sitting between them. The CDR3 has 18 amino acids. CDR3 DNA: TGCGCCAGCAGCCAAGATCTGGGCACTTTACTAGCCAAAAACATTCAGTACTTC. Protein sequence: CASSQDLGTLLAKNIQYF.

Only a few counts were recorded for this clone. The chain has TRBV6-1 and TRBJ1-2; 10 positions match TRBD1. J lost 8 bases, V lost 5 bases, and 11 bases had no gene match. This CDR3 is built from 15 residues. The germline CDR1 and CDR2 sequences are MNHNS and SASEGT. CDR3 in amino acids: CASSLGQGFRTGYTF. CDR3 bases: TGTGCCAGCAGTTTGGGACAGGGGTTTCGGACCGGCTACACCTTC.

The genes are TRBV29-1 and TRBJ2-5, with 11 bases fitting TRBD2. CDR3 length: 15 amino acids. Germline V lookup: CDR1 SQVTM, CDR2 ANQGSEA. Germline trimming cut 6 bases from V and 5 bases from J; bases unmatched to any gene: 11. CDR3: CSVVTSGGRGETQYF. As DNA, the CDR3 is TGCAGCGTAGTAACTAGCGGGGGCAGGGGTGAGACCCAGTACTTC.

This clone was found a few times. The rearrangement joins TRBV6-5 to TRBJ1-2; the match to TRBD1 covers 11 bases. The CDR3 has 15 amino acids. The ends lost 2 bases at V and 4 bases at J; junction bases unmatched: 3. CDR1 MNHEY and CDR2 SVGAGI come from the germline V gene. CDR3 nucleotides: TGTGCCAGCAGTTACAGGGACAGGGGGATCTATGGCTACACCTTC. This gives the protein CASSYRDRGIYGYTF.

The rearrangement joins TRBV7-8 to TRBJ1-6; TRBD1 matches 11 bases. This CDR3 is built from 14 residues. J gave up 9 bases and V 5 bases, and 3 bases lay outside the gene matches. Germline V gene data show CDR1 as SGHVS and CDR2 as FQNEAQ. The CDR3 DNA reads TGTGCCAGCAGCGCGGGACAGGGGGGTTCACCCCTCCACTTT. It translates to CASSAGQGGSPLHF.

This sequence joins TRBV9 and TRBJ2-3; the D is unclear. Germline V gives CDR1 SGDLS, CDR2 YYNGEE. This CDR3 comprises 13 residues. V lost 0 bases and J lost 5, with 7 bases in between. CDR3 loop: CASSVAREDTQYF. CDR3 in DNA: TGTGCCAGCAGCGTAGCGAGAGAAGATACGCAGTATTTT.

This chain uses TRBV6-1 with TRBJ2-1; tentatively, D is TRBD2 (6 bases). The germline V and J ends were trimmed by 6 bases and 9 bases, with 18 bases remaining between them. The CDR3 covers 14 residues. Germline CDR1 and CDR2: MNHNS and SASEGT. The CDR3 DNA is TGTGCCAGCAGAGGGCTGCTCCTGGGGGGTGAGCAGTTCTTC. Its protein is CASRGLLLGGEQFF.

This chain connects TRBV15 to TRBJ2-5; a possible D gene is TRBD1 (6 bases). This CDR3 contains 15 residues. The V gene's germline CDR1 is LNHNV and CDR2 YYDKDF (reference sequence). The V gene lost 3 bases and the J gene lost 4 bases, with 15 bases spanning the gap. CDR3 residues: CATSSRDTELETQYF. The CDR3 DNA reads TGTGCCACCAGCAGCCGGGACACCGAGCTAGAGACCCAGTACTTC.

The chain combines TRBV5-1 with TRBJ2-4, with 9 bases fitting TRBD1. This CDR3 contains 15 residues. J lost 6 bases, V lost 4 bases, and 8 bases had no gene match. Germline CDR1 is SGHRS and CDR2 is YFSETQ. CDR3 amino acids: CASSIQQGARNIQYF. CDR3 in DNA: TGCGCCAGCAGCATCCAACAGGGGGCAAGAAACATTCAGTACTTC.

This clone has just a few counts. The V call is TRBV28, the J call TRBJ2-5, with TRBD2 identical over 10 bases. Germline V lookup: CDR1 MDHEN, CDR2 SYDVKM. Unmatched junction bases numbered 6, after V lost 7 bases and J lost 4 bases. The length of the CDR3 is 14 residues. The CDR3 DNA follows: TGTGCCAGCATGGAAGCGGGAGGGAGAGAGACCCAGTACTTC. Amino acid sequence: CASMEAGGRETQYF.

This chain links TRBV9 with TRBJ1-5, with D perhaps matching TRBD1 (6 bases). The CDR3 length is 14 residues. Trimming stripped 6 bases from V and 5 bases from J, with 15 bases between. CDR1 is SGDLS, CDR2 YYNGEE, per germline. The DNA for the CDR3 is TGTGCCAGCAACCCGACAGGCGACGATCAGCCCCAGCATTTT. Protein product: CASNPTGDDQPQHF.

The chain couples TRBV2 to TRBJ1-1; D possibly corresponds to TRBD1 (5 bases). The CDR3 sequence is 14 residues long. Per germline, CDR1 SNHLY and CDR2 FYNNEI. Trimming stripped 5 bases from V and 2 bases from J, with 12 bases between. CDR3: CASSWGRVNTEAFF. In nucleotides, the CDR3 is TGTGCCAGCAGTTGGGGCAGGGTAAACACTGAAGCTTTCTTT.

The chain combines TRBV6-1 with TRBJ1-4, with unresolved D. CDR1 and CDR2 from the germline V gene are MNHNS and SASEGT. V was pared by 3 bases and J by 0 bases, with 14 bases between. The CDR3 loop spans 17 amino acids. In nucleotides, the CDR3 is TGTGCCAGCAGTGAGTTAAAGAGAGCCGCAACTAATGAAAAACTGTTTTTT. Translation: CASSELKRAATNEKLFF.

The V call is TRBV27, the J call TRBJ2-2; D gene uncertain. V lost 8 bases, J lost 7 bases, and 8 bases lay in between. The CDR3 runs to 11 residues. From germline, CDR1 is MNHEY and CDR2 SMNVEV (reference sequence). CDR3 residues: CASGPGGELFF. CDR3 coding DNA: TGTGCCAGCGGCCCGGGCGGGGAGCTGTTTTTT.

The CDR3 protein is CASSETGDRTEAFF. The DNA of the CDR3 is TGTGCCAGCAGTGAAACAGGGGACAGGACTGAAGCTTTCTTT. The chain couples TRBV6-1 to TRBJ1-1, with 8 nucleotides matching TRBD1. The CDR3 consists of 14 residues. Losses at the gene ends were 2 bases for V and 5 bases for J; bases not matched to a gene: 4. Germline CDR1 and CDR2: MNHNS and SASEGT.